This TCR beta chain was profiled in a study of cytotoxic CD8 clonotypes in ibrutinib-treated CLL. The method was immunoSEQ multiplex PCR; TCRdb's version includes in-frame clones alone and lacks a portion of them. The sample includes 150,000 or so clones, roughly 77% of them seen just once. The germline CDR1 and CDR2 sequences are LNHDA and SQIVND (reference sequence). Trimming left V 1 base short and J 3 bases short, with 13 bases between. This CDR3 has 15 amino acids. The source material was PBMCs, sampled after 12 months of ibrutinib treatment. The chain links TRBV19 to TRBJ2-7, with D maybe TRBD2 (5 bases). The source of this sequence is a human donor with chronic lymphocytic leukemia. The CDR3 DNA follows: TGTGCCAGTAGTATAGGATACGGAGGTAACTACGAGCAGTACTTC. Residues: CASSIGYGGNYEQYF.